This passage covers 7 T cell receptor beta chains from one sample sequenced in a study of T-cell memory formation after mild COVID-19. TCRdb fed the 5' RACE reads into MiXCR, producing one record per CDR3 protein. Of roughly 300,000 distinct CDR3 sequences in the sample, approximately 15% are singletons; the top ten hold about 20%. The sample consisted of PBMCs or a T cell subset sorted from them (not recorded which). Receptors were obtained from a man aged 18 to 35 who had mild COVID-19 (a few samples of this study predate the infection). Cell type and time point are not known.

The rearrangement joins TRBV6-6 to TRBJ1-1; maybe TRBD1 (6 bases). Trimming shortened V by 2 bases and J by 0 bases, and 7 bases separated the two germline ends. The CDR3 extends over 14 amino acids. From germline, CDR1 is MNHNY and CDR2 SVGAGI (reference sequence). The CDR3 DNA is TGTGCCAGCAGTTACGACAGGATGAACACTGAAGCTTTCTTT. Amino acid sequence: CASSYDRMNTEAFF.

This clonotype has more than one count but fewer than ten. CDR3 in amino acids: CASSVTGFWEKLFF. For the CDR3, the DNA is TGCGCCAGCAGCGTGACAGGGTTTTGGGAAAAACTGTTTTTT. The rearrangement links TRBV5-1 to TRBJ1-4; TRBD1 matches at 7 bases. The CDR3 covers 14 residues. Germline values: CDR1 SGHRS, CDR2 YFSETQ. V dropped 4 bases and J dropped 8; count of bases not matched to a gene: 8. Using reference TRBV5-1 and TRBJ1-4 for the parts outside the CDR3, the full variable domain is KAGVTQTPRYLIKTRGQQVTLSCSPISGHRSVSWYQQTPGQGLQFLFEYFSETQRNKGNFPGRFSGRQFSNSRSEMNVSTLELGDSALYLCASSVTGFWEKLFFGSGTQLSVL.

This clonotype was observed a few times. The V gene is TRBV28, the J gene TRBJ2-4; maybe TRBD1 (5 bases). Trimming removed 3 bases from V and 3 bases from J, with 12 bases in between. The CDR3 has 15 residues. In germline, CDR1 is MDHEN, CDR2 SYDVKM. The CDR3 reads CASSFRQLDKNIQYF. The CDR3 DNA is TGTGCCAGCAGTTTCCGACAGCTTGACAAAAACATTCAGTACTTC.

In its sample, this clonotype was seen a few times. The chain couples TRBV20-1 to TRBJ2-7; the match to TRBD1 covers 10 bases. Unmatched junction bases numbered 5, after V lost 7 bases and J lost 5 bases. CDR3 length: 12 residues. Germline V gene sequence: CDR1 DFQATT, CDR2 SNEGSKA (reference sequence). CDR3 DNA sequence: TGCAGTGGCCTGGGACAGGGGCACGAGCAGTACGTC. It specifies CSGLGQGHEQYV.

This clonotype was detected a few times. The chain uses TRBV5-1 and TRBJ2-1; D unclear. V was pared by 0 bases and J by 4 bases, with 17 bases between. The CDR3 spans 17 residues. In germline, CDR1 is SGHRS, CDR2 YFSETQ. The CDR3 DNA is TGCGCCAGCAGCTTGGCCTTGAGCCAGGCCGCTTACAATGAGCAGTTCTTC. This codes for CASSLALSQAAYNEQFF. Supplemented by reference TRBV5-1 and TRBJ2-1, the full variable domain reads KAGVTQTPRYLIKTRGQQVTLSCSPISGHRSVSWYQQTPGQGLQFLFEYFSETQRNKGNFPGRFSGRQFSNSRSEMNVSTLELGDSALYLCASSLALSQAAYNEQFFGPGTRLTVL.

The CDR3 DNA sequence: TGTGCCAGCAGCCGGGGACGGCCCGCCTACGAGCAGTACGTC. As protein: CASSRGRPAYEQYV. The J gene is TRBJ2-7, the V gene TRBV13; the D gene could be TRBD1 or TRBD2 (5 bases each). Germline-derived CDR1 and CDR2 are PRHDT and FYEKMQ (reference sequence). The CDR3 runs to 14 residues. V was cut by 5 bases and J by 2 bases, with 13 bases left in between.

This clonotype was observed a few times. The genes are TRBV20-1 and TRBJ2-3; 9 bases are a match to TRBD1. V was pared by 3 bases and J by 2 bases, with 6 bases of the junction left unmatched. Germline V CDR1 and CDR2: DFQATT, SNEGSKA (reference sequence). The CDR3 sequence is 15 residues long. In nucleotides, the CDR3 is TGCAGTGCTAGGGACAGGACAGGGGCCACAGATACGCAGTATTTT. Encoded protein: CSARDRTGATDTQYF.